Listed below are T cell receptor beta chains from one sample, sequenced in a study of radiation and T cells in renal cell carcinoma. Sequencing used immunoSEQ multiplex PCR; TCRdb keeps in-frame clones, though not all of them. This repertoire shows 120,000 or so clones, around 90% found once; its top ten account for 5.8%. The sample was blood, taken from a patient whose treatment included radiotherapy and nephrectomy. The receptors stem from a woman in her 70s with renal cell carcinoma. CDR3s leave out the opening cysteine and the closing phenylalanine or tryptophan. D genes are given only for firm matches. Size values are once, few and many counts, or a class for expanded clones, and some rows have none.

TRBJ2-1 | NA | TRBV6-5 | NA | ASRRTGNEQF
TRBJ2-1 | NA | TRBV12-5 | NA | ASGLVVSGFTEQF
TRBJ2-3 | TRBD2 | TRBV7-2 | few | ASSFTGGPTDTQY
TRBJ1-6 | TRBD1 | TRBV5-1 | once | ASSQDRILGNSPLH
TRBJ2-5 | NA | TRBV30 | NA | AWSVEGWGTQY
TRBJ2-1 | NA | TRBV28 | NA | ASSVEVGNEQF
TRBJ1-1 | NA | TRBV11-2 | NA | ASSLSMNTEAF
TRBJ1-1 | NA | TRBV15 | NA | ATEGMNTEAF
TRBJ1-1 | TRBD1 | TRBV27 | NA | ASRRQGALTEAF
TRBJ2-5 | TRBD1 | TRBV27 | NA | ASSPRTGVGLLETQY
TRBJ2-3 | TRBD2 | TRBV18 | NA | ASSPLAGGSTDTQY
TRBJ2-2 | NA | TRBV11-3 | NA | ASTNPPRGTGELF
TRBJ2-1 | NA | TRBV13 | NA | ASSLVGRPHNEQF
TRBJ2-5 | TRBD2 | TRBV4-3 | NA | ASSQGVLAGGPETQY
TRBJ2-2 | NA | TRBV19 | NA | ASILRGGGELF
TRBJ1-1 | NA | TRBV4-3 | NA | ASSPRGPNTEAF
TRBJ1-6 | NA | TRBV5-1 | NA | ASSLEAYNSPLH
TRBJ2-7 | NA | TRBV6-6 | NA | ASSYKTPAAYEQY
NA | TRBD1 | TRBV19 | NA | ASSIDGTGAYEQY
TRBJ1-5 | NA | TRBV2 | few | ASSEGLTGYQPQH
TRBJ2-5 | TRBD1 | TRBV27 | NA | ASSEGQGFQETQY
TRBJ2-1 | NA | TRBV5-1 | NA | ASSLRTADNEQF
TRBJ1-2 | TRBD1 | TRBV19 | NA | ASSIRTGGISNYGYT
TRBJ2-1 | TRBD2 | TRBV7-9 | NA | ATQTSGGGPYNEQF
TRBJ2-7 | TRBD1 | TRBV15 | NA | ATSRSPGQGFYEQY
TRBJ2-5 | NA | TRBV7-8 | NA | ASSLVWLKKTQY
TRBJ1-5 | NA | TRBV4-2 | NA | ASSQGEGQPQH
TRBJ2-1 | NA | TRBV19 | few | ASSQGQSSYNEQF
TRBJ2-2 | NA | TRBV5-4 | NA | ASSRPGKTGELF
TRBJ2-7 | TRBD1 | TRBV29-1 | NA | SVLTGVYEQY
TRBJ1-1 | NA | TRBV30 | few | AWRWAGGTEAF
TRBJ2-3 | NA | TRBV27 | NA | ASSFSGYTQY
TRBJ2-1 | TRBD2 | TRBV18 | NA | ASSRDGGDDEQF
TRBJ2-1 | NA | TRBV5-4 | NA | ASSLPRKSNEQF
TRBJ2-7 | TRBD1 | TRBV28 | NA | ASRRTGGEQY
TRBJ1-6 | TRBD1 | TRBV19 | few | ASSPRDRGSRRSPLH
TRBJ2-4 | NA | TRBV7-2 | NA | ASSTAPGAKNIQY
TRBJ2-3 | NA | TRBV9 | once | ASSVVGSSTDTQY
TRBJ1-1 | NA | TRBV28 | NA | ASTRQYSEAF
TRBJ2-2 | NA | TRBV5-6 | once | ASGNTGELF
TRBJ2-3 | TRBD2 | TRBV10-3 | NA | AIRTSGAWDTQY
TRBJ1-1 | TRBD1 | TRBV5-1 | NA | ASRRRDRGEGTEAF
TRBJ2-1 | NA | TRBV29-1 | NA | SVGTSSYNEQF
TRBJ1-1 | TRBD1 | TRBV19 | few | ASTPKGTGSSEAF